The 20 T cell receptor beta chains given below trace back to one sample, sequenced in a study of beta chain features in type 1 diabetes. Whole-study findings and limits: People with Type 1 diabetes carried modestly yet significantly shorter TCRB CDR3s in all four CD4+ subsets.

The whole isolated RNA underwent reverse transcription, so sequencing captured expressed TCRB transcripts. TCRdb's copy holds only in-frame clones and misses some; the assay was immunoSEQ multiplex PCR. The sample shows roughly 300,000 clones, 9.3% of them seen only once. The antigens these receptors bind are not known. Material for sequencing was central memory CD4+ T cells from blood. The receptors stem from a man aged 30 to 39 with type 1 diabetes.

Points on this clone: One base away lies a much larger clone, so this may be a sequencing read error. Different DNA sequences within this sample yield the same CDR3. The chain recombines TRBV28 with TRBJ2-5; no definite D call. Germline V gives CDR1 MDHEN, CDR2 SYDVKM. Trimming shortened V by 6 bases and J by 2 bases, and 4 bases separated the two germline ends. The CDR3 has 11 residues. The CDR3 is CASSLQETQYF. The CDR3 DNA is TGTGCCAGCAGCCTACAAGAGACCCAGTACTTC.

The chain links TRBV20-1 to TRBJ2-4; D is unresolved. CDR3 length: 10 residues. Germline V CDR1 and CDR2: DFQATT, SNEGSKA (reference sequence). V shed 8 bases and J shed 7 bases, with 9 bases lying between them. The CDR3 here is CSLRRNIQYF. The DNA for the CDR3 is TGCAGTCTCCGACGGAACATTCAGTACTTC.

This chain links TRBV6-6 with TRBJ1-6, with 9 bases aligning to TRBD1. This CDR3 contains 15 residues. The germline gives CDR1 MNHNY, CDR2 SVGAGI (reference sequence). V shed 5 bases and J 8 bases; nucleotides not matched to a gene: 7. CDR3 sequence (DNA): TGTGCCAGCAGTGGACAGGGGATCTCTCATTCACCCCTCCACTTT. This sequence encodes CASSGQGISHSPLHF.

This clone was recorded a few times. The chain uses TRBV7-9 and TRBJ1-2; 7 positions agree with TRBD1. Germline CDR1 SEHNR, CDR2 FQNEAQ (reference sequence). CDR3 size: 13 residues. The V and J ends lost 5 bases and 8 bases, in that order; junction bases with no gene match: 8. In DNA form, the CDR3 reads TGTGCCAGCAGCCTTGGGACAGAAACAGGCTACACCTTC. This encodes CASSLGTETGYTF.

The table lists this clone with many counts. CDR3 residues: CASSLGTGGNTGELFF. The DNA for the CDR3 is TGTGCCAGCAGCTTAGGAACAGGGGGAAACACCGGGGAGCTGTTTTTT. The J gene is TRBJ2-2, the V gene TRBV7-7, with 8 bases matching TRBD1. The V gene's germline CDR1 is SSHAT and CDR2 FNYEAQ (reference sequence). This CDR3 has 16 residues. Trimming removed 1 base from V and 2 bases from J; junction bases left unmatched: 3. The whole variable domain, filled in from reference TRBV7-7 and TRBJ2-2, reads GAGVSQSPRYKVTKRGQDVTLRCDPISSHATLYWYQQALGQGPEFLTYFNYEAQPDKSGLPSDRFSAERPEGSISTLTIQRTEQRDSAMYRCASSLGTGGNTGELFFGEGSRLTVL.

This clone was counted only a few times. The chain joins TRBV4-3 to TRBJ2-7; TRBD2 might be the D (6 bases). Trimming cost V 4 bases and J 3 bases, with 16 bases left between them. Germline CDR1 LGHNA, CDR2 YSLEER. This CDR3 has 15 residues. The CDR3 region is CASSLRGSPDYEQYF. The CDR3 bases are TGCGCCAGCAGCCTGCGGGGCAGCCCCGACTACGAGCAGTACTTC.

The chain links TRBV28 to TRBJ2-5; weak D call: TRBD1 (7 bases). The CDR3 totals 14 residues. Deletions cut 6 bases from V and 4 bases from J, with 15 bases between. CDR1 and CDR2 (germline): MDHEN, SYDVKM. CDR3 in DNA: TGTGCCAGCAGCAAGGACAGGAGGGGAGAGACCCAGTACTTC. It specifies CASSKDRRGETQYF. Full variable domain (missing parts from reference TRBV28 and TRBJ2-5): DVKVTQSSRYLVKRTGEKVFLECVQDMDHENMFWYRQDPGLGLRLIYFSYDVKMKEKGDIPEGYSVSREKKERFSLILESASTNQTSMYLCASSKDRRGETQYFGPGTRLLVL.

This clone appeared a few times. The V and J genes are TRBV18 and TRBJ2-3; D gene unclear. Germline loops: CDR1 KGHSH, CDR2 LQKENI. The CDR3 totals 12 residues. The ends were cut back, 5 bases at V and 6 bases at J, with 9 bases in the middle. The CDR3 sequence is CASSSQWDTQYF. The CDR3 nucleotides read TGTGCCAGCTCATCTCAATGGGATACGCAGTATTTT.

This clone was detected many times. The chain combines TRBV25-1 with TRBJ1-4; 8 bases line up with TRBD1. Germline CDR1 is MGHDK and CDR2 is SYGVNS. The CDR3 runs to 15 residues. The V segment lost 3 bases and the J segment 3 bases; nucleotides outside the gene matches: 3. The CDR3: CASSDLQGANEKLFF. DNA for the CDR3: TGTGCCAGCAGTGACCTACAGGGGGCTAATGAAAAACTGTTTTTT.

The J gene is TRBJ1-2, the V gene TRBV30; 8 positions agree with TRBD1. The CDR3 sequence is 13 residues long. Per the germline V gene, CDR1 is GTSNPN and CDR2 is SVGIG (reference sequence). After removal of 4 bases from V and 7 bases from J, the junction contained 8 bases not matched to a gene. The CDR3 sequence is CAWTGGLWSGYTF. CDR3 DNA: TGTGCCTGGACAGGGGGCCTATGGTCTGGCTACACCTTC.

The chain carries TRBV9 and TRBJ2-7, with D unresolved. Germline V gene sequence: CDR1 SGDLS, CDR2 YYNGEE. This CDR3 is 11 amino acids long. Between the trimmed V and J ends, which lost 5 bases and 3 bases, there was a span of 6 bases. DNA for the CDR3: TGTGCCAGCAGTCGGAACTACGAGCAGTACTTC. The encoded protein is CASSRNYEQYF.

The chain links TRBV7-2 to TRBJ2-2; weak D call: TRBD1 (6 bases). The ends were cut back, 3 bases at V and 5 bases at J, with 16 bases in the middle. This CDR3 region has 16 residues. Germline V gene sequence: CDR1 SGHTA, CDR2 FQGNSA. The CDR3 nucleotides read TGTGCCAGCAGCTTCGGACAGACGACGAGAACCGGGGAGCTGTTTTTT. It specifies CASSFGQTTRTGELFF.

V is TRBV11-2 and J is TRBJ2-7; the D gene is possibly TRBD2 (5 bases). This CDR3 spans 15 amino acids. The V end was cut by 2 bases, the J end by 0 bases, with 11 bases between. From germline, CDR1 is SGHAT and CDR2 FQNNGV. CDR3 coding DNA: TGTGCCAGCAGCTTAATCCCGACTACCTCCTACGAGCAGTACTTC. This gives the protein CASSLIPTTSYEQYF. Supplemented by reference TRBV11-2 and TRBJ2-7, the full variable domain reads EAGVAQSPRYKIIEKRQSVAFWCNPISGHATLYWYQQILGQGPKLLIQFQNNGVVDDSQLPKDRFSAERLKGVDSTLKIQPAKLEDSAVYLCASSLIPTTSYEQYFGPGTRLTVT.

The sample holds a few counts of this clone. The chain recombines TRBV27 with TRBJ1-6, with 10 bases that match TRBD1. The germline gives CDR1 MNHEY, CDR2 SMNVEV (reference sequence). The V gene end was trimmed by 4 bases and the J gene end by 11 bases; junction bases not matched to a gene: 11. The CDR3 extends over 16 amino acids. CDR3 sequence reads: CASSSTHPGQGTPLHF. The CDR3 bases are TGTGCCAGCAGTTCGACACACCCGGGACAGGGGACACCCCTCCACTTT.

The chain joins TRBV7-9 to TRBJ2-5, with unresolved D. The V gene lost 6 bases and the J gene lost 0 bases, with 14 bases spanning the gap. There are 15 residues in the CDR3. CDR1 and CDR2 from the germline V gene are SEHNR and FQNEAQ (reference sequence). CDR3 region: CASRWAAQYQETQYF. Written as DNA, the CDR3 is TGTGCCAGCAGGTGGGCGGCACAGTACCAAGAGACCCAGTACTTC.

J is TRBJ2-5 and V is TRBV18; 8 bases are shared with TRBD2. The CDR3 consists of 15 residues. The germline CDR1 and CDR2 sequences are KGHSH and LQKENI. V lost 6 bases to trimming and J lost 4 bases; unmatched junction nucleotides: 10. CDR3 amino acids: CASSQDQAGAETQYF. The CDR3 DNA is TGTGCCAGCTCCCAGGACCAAGCGGGGGCAGAGACCCAGTACTTC.

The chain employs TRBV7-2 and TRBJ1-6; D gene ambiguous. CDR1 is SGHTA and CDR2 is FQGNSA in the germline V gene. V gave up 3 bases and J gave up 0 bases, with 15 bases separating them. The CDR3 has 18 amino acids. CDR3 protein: CASSLRYRDLSYNSPLHF. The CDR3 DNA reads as TGTGCCAGCAGCTTGAGGTACAGAGATCTCTCCTATAATTCACCCCTCCACTTT.

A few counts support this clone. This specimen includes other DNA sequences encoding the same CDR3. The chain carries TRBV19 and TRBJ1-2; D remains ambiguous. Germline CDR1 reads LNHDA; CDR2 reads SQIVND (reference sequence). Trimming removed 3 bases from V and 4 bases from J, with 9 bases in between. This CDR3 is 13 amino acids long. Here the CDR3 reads CASSIGLSYGYTF. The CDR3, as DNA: TGTGCCAGTAGTATCGGACTGTCCTATGGCTACACCTTC.

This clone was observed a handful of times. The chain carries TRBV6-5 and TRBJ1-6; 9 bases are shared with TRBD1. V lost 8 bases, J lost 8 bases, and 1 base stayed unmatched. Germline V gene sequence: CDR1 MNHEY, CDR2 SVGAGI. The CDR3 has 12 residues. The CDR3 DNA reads TGTGCCAGCGGGGACAGGGATTCACCCCTCCACTTT. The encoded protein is CASGDRDSPLHF.

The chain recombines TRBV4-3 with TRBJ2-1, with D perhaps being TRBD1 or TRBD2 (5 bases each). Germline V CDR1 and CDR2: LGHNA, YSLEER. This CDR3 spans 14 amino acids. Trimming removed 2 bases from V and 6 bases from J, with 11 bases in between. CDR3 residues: CASSQSGRGNEQFF. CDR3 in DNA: TGCGCCAGCAGCCAATCAGGGAGAGGCAATGAGCAGTTCTTC.